A single sample gave rise to the 6 T cell receptor beta chains below, sequenced in a study of shared clonotypes between healthy human individuals. TCRdb's table, derived via immunoSEQ multiplex PCR, lists solely in-frame clones and lacks some. The sample lists about 2.3 million clones, roughly 93% seen once, with 0.39% in the top ten. The sequenced sample consisted of naive CD4+ T cells from PBMCs. This sample's subset: CD45RA+ positively selected. Receptors originate from a man between 18 and 29 years old in good health. Some clones in this sample may be carry-over from other donors' samples.

This sequence joins TRBV5-1 and TRBJ2-2; 10 nucleotides agree with TRBD2. After removal of 2 bases from V and 6 bases from J, the junction contained 4 bases not matched to a gene. From germline, CDR1 is SGHRS and CDR2 YFSETQ. This CDR3 spans 15 amino acids. The CDR3: CASSFLAGVPGELFF. In DNA, the CDR3 is TGCGCCAGCAGCTTTCTAGCGGGAGTTCCCGGGGAGCTGTTTTTT. Combining the CDR3 with reference TRBV5-1 and TRBJ2-2 gives the whole variable domain KAGVTQTPRYLIKTRGQQVTLSCSPISGHRSVSWYQQTPGQGLQFLFEYFSETQRNKGNFPGRFSGRQFSNSRSEMNVSTLELGDSALYLCASSFLAGVPGELFFGEGSRLTVL.

The chain couples TRBV11-3 to TRBJ2-7; a weak D match, TRBD2 (6 bases). Trimming pared 5 bases from V and 5 bases from J, leaving 7 bases between. The CDR3 is made up of 11 amino acids. The germline gives CDR1 SGHNT, CDR2 YENEEA. CDR3 bases: TGTGCCAGCAGCCGCGGGGACGAGCAGTACTTC. This sequence encodes CASSRGDEQYF.

This clone turned up a few times. The chain links TRBV28 to TRBJ1-1; unclear D gene. Germline CDR1 reads MDHEN; CDR2 reads SYDVKM. This CDR3 has 11 amino acids. The V gene lost 3 bases and the J gene lost 8 bases, with 7 bases spanning the gap. The CDR3 nucleotides are TGTGCCAGCAGTTTTTTTCAGGAAGCTTTCTTT. As protein: CASSFFQEAFF.

Details on this clone: Other DNA sequences from this sample encode an identical CDR3 as well. The chain carries TRBV5-1 and TRBJ2-1; D is unresolved. CDR3 size: 15 residues. V lost 0 bases to trimming and J lost 1 base, with 8 bases between them. Germline V gene lookup returns CDR1 SGHRS and CDR2 YFSETQ. The DNA of the CDR3 is TGCGCCAGCAGCTTGGACCGGGCGTCCTACAATGAGCAGTTCTTC. Its translation: CASSLDRASYNEQFF.

The chain carries TRBV6-5 and TRBJ2-7; TRBD1 aligns across 10 bases. This CDR3 is 14 amino acids long. Germline V gene data show CDR1 as MNHEY and CDR2 as SVGAGI. J was trimmed by 3 bases and V by 7 bases; bases with no gene match: 6. DNA for the CDR3: TGTGCCAGCAAAGCGACAGGGGGCCGCTACGAGCAGTACTTC. It encodes CASKATGGRYEQYF.

V and J are TRBV5-1 and TRBJ2-2; 7 bases fit TRBD2. Germline values: CDR1 SGHRS, CDR2 YFSETQ. The CDR3 loop spans 16 amino acids. J was trimmed by 5 bases and V by 0 bases; bases with no gene match: 7. The CDR3 DNA reads as TGCGCCAGCAGCTTGGTTCCCAGGGAGGGGACCGGGGAGCTGTTTTTT. Encoded protein: CASSLVPREGTGELFF. The entire variable domain, with the rest obtained from reference TRBV5-1 and TRBJ2-2, is as follows: KAGVTQTPRYLIKTRGQQVTLSCSPISGHRSVSWYQQTPGQGLQFLFEYFSETQRNKGNFPGRFSGRQFSNSRSEMNVSTLELGDSALYLCASSLVPREGTGELFFGEGSRLTVL.